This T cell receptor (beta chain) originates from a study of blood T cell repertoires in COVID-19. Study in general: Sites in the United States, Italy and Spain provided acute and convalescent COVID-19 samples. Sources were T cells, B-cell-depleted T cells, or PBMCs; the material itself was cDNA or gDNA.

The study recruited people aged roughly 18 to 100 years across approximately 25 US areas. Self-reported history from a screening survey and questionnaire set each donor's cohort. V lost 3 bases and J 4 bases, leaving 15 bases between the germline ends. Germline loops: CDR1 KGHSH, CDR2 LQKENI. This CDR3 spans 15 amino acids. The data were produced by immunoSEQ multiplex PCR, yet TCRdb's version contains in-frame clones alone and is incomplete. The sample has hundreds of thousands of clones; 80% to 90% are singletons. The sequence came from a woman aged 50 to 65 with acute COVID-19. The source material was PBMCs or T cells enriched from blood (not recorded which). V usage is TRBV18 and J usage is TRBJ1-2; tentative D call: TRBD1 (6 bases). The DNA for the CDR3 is TGTGCCAGCTCACCCCGGAAGGGGACACTCTATGGCTACACCTTC. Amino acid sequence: CASSPRKGTLYGYTF. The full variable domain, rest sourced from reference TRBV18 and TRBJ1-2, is NAGVMQNPRHLVRRRGQEARLRCSPMKGHSHVYWYRQLPEEGLKFMVYLQKENIIDESGMPKERFSAEFPKEGPSILRIQQVVRGDSAAYFCASSPRKGTLYGYTFGSGTRLTVV.